Listed here is a single T cell receptor beta chain. Data came from immunoSEQ multiplex PCR; TCRdb stores just in-frame clones and leaves some out. Here the sample spans roughly 76,000 clones, less than 85% being singletons. Per the germline V gene, CDR1 is GTSNPN and CDR2 is SVGIG (reference sequence). CDR3 length equals 14 residues. V shed 3 bases and J 6 bases; nucleotides not matched to a gene: 6. The sample originates from a study of radiotherapy plus CTLA-4 blockade in lung cancer. Sequenced here: peripheral blood, sampled from a patient treated with radiotherapy plus ipilimumab. The chain is built from TRBV30 and TRBJ1-5, with 9 bases that match TRBD1. The TCR originated in a human donor with non-small cell lung cancer whose response to radiotherapy plus ipilimumab could not be evaluated. The CDR3 sequence: CAWSAGTGIQPQHF. DNA for the CDR3: TGTGCCTGGAGCGCTGGGACAGGGATTCAGCCCCAGCATTTT.